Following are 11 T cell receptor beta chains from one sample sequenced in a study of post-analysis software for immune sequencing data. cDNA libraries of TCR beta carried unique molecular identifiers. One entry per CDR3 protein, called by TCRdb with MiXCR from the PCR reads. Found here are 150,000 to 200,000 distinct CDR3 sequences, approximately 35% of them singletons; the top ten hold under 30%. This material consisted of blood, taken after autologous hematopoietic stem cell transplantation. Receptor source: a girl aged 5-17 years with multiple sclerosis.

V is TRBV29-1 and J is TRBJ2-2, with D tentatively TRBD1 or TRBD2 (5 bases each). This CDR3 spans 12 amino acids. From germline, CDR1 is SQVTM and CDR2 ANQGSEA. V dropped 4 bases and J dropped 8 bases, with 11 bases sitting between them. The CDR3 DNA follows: TGCAGCGTTGGCAGGGAGCCGGGGGAGCTGTTTTTT. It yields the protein CSVGREPGELFF.

CDR3 region: CASSLPDLGYEQYF. The CDR3 DNA sequence: TGTGCCAGCAGCTTACCGGATCTCGGCTACGAGCAGTACTTC. V is TRBV13 and J is TRBJ2-7; D ambiguous. This CDR3 contains 14 residues. Trimming cost V 2 bases and J 3 bases, with 11 bases left between them. Germline V CDR1 and CDR2: PRHDT, FYEKMQ (reference sequence).

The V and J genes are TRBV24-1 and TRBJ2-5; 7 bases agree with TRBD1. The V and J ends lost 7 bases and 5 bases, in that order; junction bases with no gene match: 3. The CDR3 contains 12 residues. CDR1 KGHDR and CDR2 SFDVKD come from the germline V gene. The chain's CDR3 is CATRDRAETQYF. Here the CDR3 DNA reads TGTGCCACCAGAGACAGGGCCGAGACCCAGTACTTC.

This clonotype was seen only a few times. CDR3 residues: CASSARAGDEKLFF. In nucleotides, the CDR3 is TGTGCCAGCAGCGCGCGGGCTGGGGATGAAAAACTGTTTTTT. This chain uses TRBV9 with TRBJ1-4; D unclear. Germline V gene data show CDR1 as SGDLS and CDR2 as YYNGEE. CDR3 length: 14 residues. With 3 bases removed from V and 6 bases from J, the gap between germline ends came to 12 bases.

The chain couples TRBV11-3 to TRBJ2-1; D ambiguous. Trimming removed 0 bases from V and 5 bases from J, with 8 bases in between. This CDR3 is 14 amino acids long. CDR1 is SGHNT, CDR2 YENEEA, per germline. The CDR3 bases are TGTGCCAGCAGCTTAGAGGCGGCGGACAATGAGCAGTTCTTC. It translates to CASSLEAADNEQFF.

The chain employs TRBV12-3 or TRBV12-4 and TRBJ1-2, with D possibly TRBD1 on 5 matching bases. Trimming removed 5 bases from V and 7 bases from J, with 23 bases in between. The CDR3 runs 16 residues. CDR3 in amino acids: CASSAGGRIEACGYTF. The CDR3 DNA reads TGTGCCAGCAGTGCCGGGGGGAGGATTGAGGCGTGTGGCTACACCTTC.

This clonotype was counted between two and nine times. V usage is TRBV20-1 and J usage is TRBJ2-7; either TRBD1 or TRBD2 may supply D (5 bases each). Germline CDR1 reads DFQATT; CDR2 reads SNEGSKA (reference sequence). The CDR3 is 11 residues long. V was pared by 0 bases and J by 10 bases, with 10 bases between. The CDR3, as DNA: TGCAGTGCTAGAGATGACCGGGACCAGTACTTC. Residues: CSARDDRDQYF.

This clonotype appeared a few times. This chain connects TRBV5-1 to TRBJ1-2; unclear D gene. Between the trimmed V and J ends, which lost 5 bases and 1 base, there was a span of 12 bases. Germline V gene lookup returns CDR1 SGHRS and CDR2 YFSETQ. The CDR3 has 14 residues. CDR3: CASSFSGDNYGYTF. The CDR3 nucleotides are TGCGCCAGCAGTTTCTCCGGGGATAACTATGGCTACACCTTC. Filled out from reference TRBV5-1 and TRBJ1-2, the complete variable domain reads KAGVTQTPRYLIKTRGQQVTLSCSPISGHRSVSWYQQTPGQGLQFLFEYFSETQRNKGNFPGRFSGRQFSNSRSEMNVSTLELGDSALYLCASSFSGDNYGYTFGSGTRLTVV.

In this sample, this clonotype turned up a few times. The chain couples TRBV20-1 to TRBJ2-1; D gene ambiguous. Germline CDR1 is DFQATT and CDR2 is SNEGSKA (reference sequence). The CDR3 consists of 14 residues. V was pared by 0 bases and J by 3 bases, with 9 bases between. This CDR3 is CSARDRVLYNEQFF. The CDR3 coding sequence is TGCAGTGCTAGAGATAGGGTCCTCTACAATGAGCAGTTCTTC.

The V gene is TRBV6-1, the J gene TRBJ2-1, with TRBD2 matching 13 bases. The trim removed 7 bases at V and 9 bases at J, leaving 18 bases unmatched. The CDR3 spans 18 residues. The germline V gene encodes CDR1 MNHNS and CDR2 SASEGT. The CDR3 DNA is TGTGCCAGCACCTACATGGCATGGACTAGCGGGAGCGGTGGTGAGCAGTTCTTC. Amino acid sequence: CASTYMAWTSGSGGEQFF.

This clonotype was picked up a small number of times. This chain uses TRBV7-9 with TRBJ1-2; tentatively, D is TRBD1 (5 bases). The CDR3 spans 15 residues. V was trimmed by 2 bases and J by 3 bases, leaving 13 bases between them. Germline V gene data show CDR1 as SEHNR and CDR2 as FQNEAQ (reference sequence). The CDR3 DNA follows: TGTGCCAGCAGCTTATTTAAGGGAGGGGACTATGGCTACACCTTC. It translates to CASSLFKGGDYGYTF.